These 7 T cell receptor beta chains were all obtained from the same sample, sequenced in a study of shared clonotypes between healthy human individuals. Assay used: immunoSEQ multiplex PCR; TCRdb lists only in-frame clones, some missing. Of a few million clones listed, more than 80% are singletons. The sequenced sample was naive CD4+ T cells from PBMCs. Subset indicated: CD45RA+ positively selected. These receptors were obtained from a young man in good health. Some clones in this sample may be carry-over from other donors' samples.

This clone was detected a few times. This rearrangement joins TRBV18 to TRBJ1-1; D is ambiguous. The CDR3 has 12 amino acids. V gave up 2 bases and J gave up 3 bases, with 4 bases separating them. Germline lookup yields CDR1 KGHSH and CDR2 LQKENI. Here the CDR3 reads CASSPDYTEAFF. The DNA for the CDR3 is TGTGCCAGCTCACCAGACTACACTGAAGCTTTCTTT.

The V call is TRBV15, the J call TRBJ1-1; D unresolved. Trimming left V 5 bases short and J 14 bases short, with 15 bases between. Germline V CDR1 and CDR2: LNHNV, YYDKDF (reference sequence). The length of the CDR3 is 11 residues. The CDR3 reads CATSPALGVFF. CDR3 in DNA: TGTGCCACCAGCCCAGCCCTGGGAGTCTTCTTT.

The chain recombines TRBV5-1 with TRBJ2-1; possible D gene TRBD1, 6 bases. V was shortened by 5 bases and J by 7 bases, with 10 bases between the two germline ends. Germline V gene lookup returns CDR1 SGHRS and CDR2 YFSETQ. This CDR3 has 12 amino acids. CDR3 sequence (DNA): TGCGCCAGCAGAGGCCAGGGGAATGAGCAGTTCTTC. It yields the protein CASRGQGNEQFF.

The J gene is TRBJ2-3, the V gene TRBV7-8; 9 nucleotides line up with TRBD1. The CDR3 has 16 amino acids. The V gene end was trimmed by 6 bases and the J gene end by 6 bases; junction bases not matched to a gene: 13. Germline CDR1 and CDR2: SGHVS and FQNEAQ. CDR3 sequence: CASRRFNRGLGDTQYF. CDR3 bases: TGTGCCAGCAGAAGATTTAACAGGGGGCTTGGGGATACGCAGTATTTT.

The table lists this clone with a count of one. CDR3 region: CASSLTSGTASGTQYF. DNA for the CDR3: TGTGCCAGCAGCTTAACTAGCGGGACGGCAAGTGGGACCCAGTACTTC. The chain recombines TRBV7-3 with TRBJ2-5; the match to TRBD2 covers 8 bases. The germline gives CDR1 SGHTA, CDR2 FQGTGA. V dropped 0 bases and J dropped 7; count of bases not matched to a gene: 10. The CDR3 contains 16 residues. Full variable domain (outside the CDR3, taken from reference TRBV7-3 and TRBJ2-5): GAGVSQTPSNKVTEKGKYVELRCDPISGHTALYWYRQSLGQGPEFLIYFQGTGAADDSGLPNDRFFAVRPEGSVSTLKIQRTERGDSAVYLCASSLTSGTASGTQYFGPGTRLLVL.

The chain links TRBV12-5 to TRBJ2-3; 10 bases are a match to TRBD2. This CDR3 is built from 14 residues. CDR1 and CDR2 (germline): LGHNT, FRNRAP. After removal of 6 bases from V and 5 bases from J, the junction contained 5 bases not matched to a gene. This CDR3 reads CASGRGLALDTQYF. The CDR3 region has the DNA TGTGCTAGTGGCCGGGGACTAGCGTTAGATACGCAGTATTTT. Supplemented by reference TRBV12-5 and TRBJ2-3, the full variable domain reads DARVTQTPRHKVTEMGQEVTMRCQPILGHNTVFWYRQTMMQGLELLAYFRNRAPLDDSGMPKDRFSAEMPDATLATLKIQPSEPRDSAVYFCASGRGLALDTQYFGPGTRLTVL.

This clone has just one count. The identical CDR3 is also encoded by other nucleotide sequences in the sample. The chain couples TRBV28 to TRBJ2-5; possibly TRBD2 for D (5 bases). This CDR3 is built from 13 residues. Germline assignment: CDR1 MDHEN and CDR2 SYDVKM. Trimming shortened V by 5 bases and J by 5 bases, and 12 bases separated the two germline ends. CDR3 in amino acids: CASSGPGEETQYF. The CDR3 DNA sequence: TGTGCCAGCAGTGGGCCTGGGGAGGAGACCCAGTACTTC.